Reported below is one T cell receptor (beta chain). Its antigen is currently unknown. Clones were read by immunoSEQ multiplex PCR, and TCRdb kept only the in-frame ones, dropping some. The repertoire consists of about 160,000 clones, with about nine tenths occurring once and the leading ten covering over 9%. Germline values: CDR1 SGHNT, CDR2 YENEEA. The CDR3 consists of 14 residues. V was trimmed by 2 bases and J by 4 bases, leaving 11 bases between them. This entry is derived from a study of cytomegalovirus exposure and HLA in healthy donors. General observations from the study: Most sequenced TCRs were rare (though some public TCRs occurred in many donors). Three chains linked to CMV were shown in vitro to be specific for CMV antigens.

The TCR comes from a woman between 18 and 29 years old in good health and CMV-seropositive. The material sequenced was PBMCs. The rearrangement uses TRBV11-3 and TRBJ1-1; D is undetermined. CDR3 sequence reads: CASSLLRYSTEAFF. CDR3 DNA: TGTGCCAGCAGCTTATTGAGGTATAGCACTGAAGCTTTCTTT. The variable domain in full, completed from reference TRBV11-3 and TRBJ1-1, reads EAGVVQSPRYKIIEKKQPVAFWCNPISGHNTLYWYLQNLGQGPELLIRYENEEAVDDSQLPKDRFSAERLKGVDSTLKIQPAELGDSAVYLCASSLLRYSTEAFFGQGTRLTVV.